What follows describes a single TCR beta chain. What it binds is unknown. The sample is drawn from a study of beta chain features in type 1 diabetes. Study-wide points: In patients and controls equally, PCR might favor templates that are shorter. Shorter TCRB CDR3s, moderately but significantly so, marked every one of the four CD4+ subsets in Type 1 diabetes patients.

Investigators reverse transcribed all isolated RNA, so they sequenced expressed TCRB transcripts. Clones were read by immunoSEQ multiplex PCR, and TCRdb kept only the in-frame ones, dropping some. The data contain around 310,000 clones, roughly 12% of them singletons. The origin of this receptor is a woman aged 18-29 years with type 1 diabetes. Sequencing was carried out using naive CD4+ T cells from blood.

This CDR3 reads CSVVGGRGQGAYGYTF. The CDR3 nucleotides read TGCAGCGTTGTTGGGGGTAGAGGACAGGGTGCGTATGGCTACACCTTC. V usage is TRBV29-1 and J usage is TRBJ1-2, with 8 nucleotides matching TRBD1. Losses at the gene ends were 4 bases for V and 5 bases for J; bases not matched to a gene: 15. Germline loops: CDR1 SQVTM, CDR2 ANQGSEA. The CDR3 totals 16 residues.